One T cell receptor (beta chain) is described in this entry. The data were obtained in a study of blood T cells in healthy people across ages. The authors ran a second PCR of about 7 to 11 cycles using a sample-barcoded 5' primer and a J-beta primer mix. Each CDR3 protein is one row after TCRdb ran MiXCR on the 5' RACE reads. In the table there are about a million distinct CDR3 sequences, just over 50% of which are singletons. The CDR3 contains 13 residues. The V gene lost 7 bases and the J gene lost 5 bases, with 12 bases spanning the gap. The V gene's germline CDR1 is SEHNR and CDR2 FQNEAQ (reference sequence).

The sample comprised blood. The chain has TRBV7-9 and TRBJ2-1, with a possible D match to TRBD1 (5 bases). The clonotype originates from a woman aged 55-69 years in good health. The CDR3 region has the DNA TGTGCCAGCACCCTAGGGGTGGACAATGAGCAGTTCTTC. Translating gives CASTLGVDNEQFF.